A selection of T cell receptor beta chains follows, all from one sample in a study of blood T cell repertoires in COVID-19. The protocol was immunoSEQ multiplex PCR, while the TCRdb copy is restricted to in-frame clones and leaves out a portion. The sample holds fewer than 200,000 clones, roughly 80% seen once. Material for sequencing was peripheral blood. The receptors derive from a woman of 80 years or more with COVID-19, enrolled during active disease. CDR3s include the opening cysteine and the closing phenylalanine or tryptophan. A D gene is named only where the DNA matches it firmly. Size is omitted from some rows. Given values are once, few, many or a class for expanded clones.

size,J,V,D,length,CDR3,DNA
.,TRBJ2-3,TRBV25-1,.,15,CASSGWTEIPDTQYF,TGTGCCAGCAGTGGATGGACAGAGATACCAGATACGCAGTATTTT
once,TRBJ2-3,TRBV9,TRBD2,15,CASSVEGTMGDTQYF,TGTGCCAGCAGCGTAGAGGGGACTATGGGAGATACGCAGTATTTT
.,TRBJ2-1,TRBV7-2,TRBD2,15,CASSLVAGGGNEQFF,TGTGCCAGCAGCTTAGTAGCGGGAGGAGGGAATGAGCAGTTCTTC
few,TRBJ2-5,TRBV28,TRBD2,18,CASSPLLGLAGGKETQYF,TGTGCCAGCAGCCCCCTTCTGGGACTAGCGGGGGGGAAAGAGACCCAGTACTTC
.,TRBJ2-1,TRBV27,TRBD2,19,CASSPGLAVGRSSYNEQFF,TGTGCCAGCAGCCCGGGGCTAGCGGTAGGGCGGAGCTCCTACAATGAGCAGTTCTTC
.,TRBJ2-7,TRBV7-8,.,16,CASSLVAGLGSYEQYF,TGTGCCAGCAGCTTAGTGGCGGGACTGGGCTCCTACGAGCAGTACTTC
.,TRBJ2-4,TRBV4-2,TRBD2,18,CASSQEGLAGGAKNIQYF,TGTGCCAGCAGCCAAGAGGGGTTAGCGGGAGGAGCCAAAAACATTCAGTACTTC
.,TRBJ2-1,TRBV2,.,11,CASRKGNEQFF,TGTGCCAGCAGGAAGGGGAATGAGCAGTTCTTC
.,TRBJ2-7,TRBV5-1,TRBD1,13,CASSRTGSYEQYF,TGCGCCAGCAGCAGGACAGGGTCCTACGAGCAGTACTTC
.,TRBJ2-1,TRBV5-6,TRBD2,17,CASSLNGEGPSYNEQFF,TGTGCCAGCAGCTTGAATGGGGAGGGGCCGTCCTACAATGAGCAGTTCTTC
many,TRBJ2-7,TRBV11-2,.,13,CASSLIPVYEQYF,TGTGCCAGCAGCTTAATCCCTGTATACGAGCAGTACTTC
.,TRBJ1-1,TRBV10-3,TRBD1,15,CAISDLGQGETEAFF,TGTGCCATCAGTGATCTCGGACAGGGGGAGACTGAAGCTTTCTTT
.,TRBJ2-7,TRBV14,.,15,CASSPFDRQIYEQYF,TGTGCCAGCAGCCCTTTTGACAGGCAGATCTACGAGCAGTACTTC
.,TRBJ2-7,TRBV11-2,.,13,CASSWGGSYEQYF,TGTGCCAGCAGCTGGGGCGGTTCCTACGAGCAGTACTTC
.,TRBJ2-1,TRBV11-3,.,14,CASSAQGNYNEQFF,TGTGCCAGCAGCGCCCAGGGGAACTACAATGAGCAGTTCTTC
.,TRBJ1-5,TRBV28,.,13,CASSSVAGQPQHF,TGTGCCAGCAGTTCGGTGGCGGGTCAGCCCCAGCATTTT
.,TRBJ2-1,TRBV5-4,TRBD2,16,CASSSGTSGRHNEQFF,TGTGCCAGCAGCTCGGGGACTAGCGGACGCCACAATGAGCAGTTCTTC
.,TRBJ2-7,TRBV14,.,13,CASSQDPLFEQYF,TGTGCCAGCAGCCAAGACCCCCTTTTCGAGCAGTACTTC
.,TRBJ1-5,TRBV7-2,.,15,CASAKKGEGNQPQHF,TGTGCCAGCGCTAAAAAAGGGGAAGGAAATCAGCCCCAGCATTTT
.,TRBJ2-2,TRBV19,TRBD2,17,CASSINSGGANTGELFF,TGTGCCAGTAGTATAAATAGCGGGGGGGCGAACACCGGGGAGCTGTTTTTT
.,TRBJ1-6,TRBV5-8,.,17,CASSLGENQGYNSPLHF,TGTGCCAGCAGCTTAGGGGAAAATCAGGGTTATAATTCACCCCTCCACTTT
.,TRBJ1-2,TRBV7-9,TRBD1,13,CASSFRDSYGYTF,TGTGCCAGCAGCTTCCGGGACAGCTATGGCTACACCTTC
.,TRBJ2-7,TRBV29-1,TRBD2,16,CSVEMVAGAASYEQYF,TGCAGCGTTGAAATGGTGGCGGGAGCTGCGTCCTACGAGCAGTACTTC
.,TRBJ2-1,TRBV23-1,.,15,CASSQLGAWSNEQFF,TGCGCCAGCAGTCAATTAGGGGCCTGGAGCAATGAGCAGTTCTTC
.,TRBJ2-3,TRBV6-2/TRBV6-3,TRBD1,16,CASSYRSSRGSDTQYF,TGTGCCAGCAGTTACAGGTCTAGCAGGGGGTCAGATACGCAGTATTTT